The clone carrying this T cell receptor beta chain was counted between two and nine times. The record originates from a study of Ad26.COV2.S vaccination and SARS-CoV-2 variants. Using immunoSEQ multiplex PCR, the repertoire was profiled, and TCRdb retains in-frame clones only, with some absent. This table holds about 350,000 clones, around nine tenths found once. Trimming stripped 5 bases from V and 3 bases from J, with 10 bases between. This CDR3 is 13 amino acids long. Germline V lookup: CDR1 SGHTA, CDR2 FQGNSA. Treatment specified: some 20 received Ad26.COV2.S at low or high dose, single or two shots; 5 received placebo; per-sample allocation not given. The samples were gathered on day 63 after the first injection of vaccine or placebo.

The TCR sequence derives from a person between 18 and 65 years old who received the Ad26.COV2.S COVID-19 vaccine or a placebo. The genes are TRBV7-2 and TRBJ1-1; no reliable D call. Sequenced material: peripheral blood, taken in a trial of Ad26.COV2.S vaccine versus placebo. The CDR3 region has the DNA TGTGCCAGCAGCCGGAGGTCGGACACTGAAGCTTTCTTT. This sequence encodes CASSRRSDTEAFF.